This T cell receptor beta chain was captured in a study of blood T cell repertoires in COVID-19. The wider study: Sites across the United States, Italy and Spain contributed samples from acute and convalescent COVID-19. Sample material is recorded as cDNA or gDNA derived from T cells, B-cell-depleted T cells, or PBMCs.

Enrolled during active infection, Seattle patients were then followed longitudinally. The germline V and J ends were trimmed by 2 bases and 0 bases, with 9 bases remaining between them. Germline CDR1 and CDR2: SGHNT and YYREEE (reference sequence). The CDR3 is 14 residues long. Methods used by the authors: Amplification with reference gene primers provided the estimates of nucleated cell counts. Measured with immunoSEQ multiplex PCR; TCRdb has only the in-frame clones, and not every one. That table furnishes V, J and clone size, whereas the DNA furnished D and trimming. The sample has some 220,000 clones; around nine tenths are singletons. Concerning this clone itself: Additional DNA sequences in this sample encode the identical CDR3.

This chain links TRBV5-4 with TRBJ2-7; D uncertain. What was sequenced was peripheral blood. This clonotype was sampled from a man aged 25-45 years with COVID-19, enrolled during active disease. The CDR3: CASSFDRSSYEQYF. DNA for the CDR3: TGTGCCAGCAGCTTTGATCGTAGCTCCTACGAGCAGTACTTC. Full variable domain (rest looked up from reference TRBV5-4 and TRBJ2-7): ETGVTQSPTHLIKTRGQQVTLRCSSQSGHNTVSWYQQALGQGPQFIFQYYREEENGRGNFPPRFSGLQFPNYSSELNVNALELDDSALYLCASSFDRSSYEQYFGPGTRLTVT.